This T cell receptor beta chain was obtained from a study of blood T cell repertoires in COVID-19 (dated by TCRdb to the early 2020s). As for the study more broadly: The collaborator samples originated in the United States, Italy and Spain and spanned the acute and convalescent phases of COVID-19. The prospective study material was composed of cDNA or gDNA derived from T cells, B-cell-depleted T cells, or PBMCs. Deeply sampled blood TCRbeta repertoires from subjects exposed to, actively infected with, or recovered from COVID-19 were included in the dataset. The repertoires were made available in a free public database intended to serve as a resource for research on the immune response to SARS-CoV-2. Samples came from the ongoing ImmuneRACE study (first 160 participants) plus 1,254 subjects from 6 global collaborators. Nearly every sample came with metadata listing a de-identified subject ID, COVID-19 status, age in years and sex. Where available, HLA class I and class II types were taken from metadata supplied by the sample provider and were not determined by assay-based typing.

This clone showed up just once. Its antigen is not yet known. No clone much larger than this one lies a single base away; base qualities are absent. Including the terminal cysteine and phenylalanine, the CDR3 comprises 15 residues. CDR3 DNA only is kept here, 45 bases in frame from base 1. Deletion took 6 bases off V and 2 bases off J, with a span of 17 bases between the germline ends. CDR1 and CDR2 (SGHAT, FQNNGV) derive from the germline V gene. Broad study findings and their caveats: How much clinical and demographic metadata was included differed by source and by participant, and the metadata was provided uncurated.

Whole blood was collected in K2EDTA tubes by collaborating institutions according to the institutions' own protocols. For TCRbeta analysis, collaborators shipped samples as frozen whole blood, isolated PBMCs, or DNA extracted from either of those sample types. TCRbeta CDR3 regions were amplified from genomic DNA using the immunoSEQ Assay, a bias-controlled multiplex PCR. In the original analysis: Nucleated cell counts per sample were estimated from amplification of reference gene primers within the assay. To quantify the absolute abundance of each unique TCRbeta CDR3 rearrangement, sequence reads were collapsed and filtered. For each sample, productive Simpson clonality was calculated by taking the square root of Simpson's diversity index across productive rearrangements. The source is immuneACCESS, and TCRdb retained only in-frame sequences with V and J called. Part of the clones is not carried over; for the studies checked, unresolved V genes explain less than half of this, and the remainder is unexplained. V, J and clone size were drawn from that table, and D and trimming were deduced from the DNA. For this sample the table gives over 200,000 clones, of which over 75% were detected only once. The top ten clonotypes cover approximately 5.3% of the sample.

The TCR comes from a human donor in a cohort sampled during active COVID-19. The rearranged chain carries TRBV11-2 and TRBJ2-7; tentative D gene TRBD1, with 6 bases matching. The sequenced material came from peripheral blood. The CDR3 here reads CASSRRGNWAYEQYF. In nucleotide form, the sequence is TGTGCCAGCAGTCGCAGGGGTAATTGGGCCTACGAGCAGTACTTC.